The 31 T cell receptor beta chains given below trace back to one sample, sequenced in a study of beta chain features in type 1 diabetes. Every bit of the isolated RNA underwent reverse transcription, so sequencing read expressed TCRB transcripts. Generated by immunoSEQ multiplex PCR, the TCRdb table keeps only in-frame clones and is missing some. The sample includes roughly 500,000 clones, more than 9.5% seen only once; the top ten take over 0.04%. The material sequenced was naive CD4+ T cells from blood. The receptors were sampled from a woman aged 18-30 years in good health.

The chain uses TRBV28 and TRBJ2-5, with unresolved D. V was shortened by 3 bases and J by 5 bases, with 13 bases between the two germline ends. Germline assignment: CDR1 MDHEN and CDR2 SYDVKM. There are 14 residues in the CDR3. The CDR3 DNA follows: TGTGCCAGCAGTTTCCCCCAGGCTCGGGAGACCCAGTACTTC. Encoded protein: CASSFPQARETQYF.

This clone has only a few counts. In DNA, the CDR3 is TGCGCCAGCAGCTGGACTAGCGGGGGTGGAGATACGCAGTATTTT. It specifies CASSWTSGGGDTQYF. This rearrangement joins TRBV4-1 to TRBJ2-3; 13 bases match TRBD2. Germline CDR1 and CDR2: MGHRA and YSYEKL. The ends lost 5 bases at V and 5 bases at J; junction bases unmatched: 4. CDR3 length equals 15 residues.

This clone was seen a handful of times. The rearrangement links TRBV30 to TRBJ2-7; possibly TRBD1 for D (5 bases). V was cut by 4 bases and J by 1 base, with 17 bases left in between. Germline CDR1 is GTSNPN and CDR2 is SVGIG (reference sequence). This CDR3 is built from 15 residues. The CDR3 loop is CAWIAVTQGSYEQYV. The CDR3 bases are TGTGCCTGGATTGCCGTTACTCAGGGTTCCTACGAGCAGTACGTC.

This chain uses TRBV6-5 with TRBJ2-7; 7 nucleotides align to TRBD2. The CDR3 is 14 amino acids. Unmatched junction bases numbered 8, after V lost 5 bases and J lost 4 bases. CDR1 and CDR2 from the germline V gene are MNHEY and SVGAGI. As DNA, the CDR3 is TGTGCCAGCAGTCCCAGGGAGGGGTCGTACGAGCAGTACTTC. Encoded protein: CASSPREGSYEQYF.

This clone was detected a few times. The genes are TRBV7-2 and TRBJ1-2; D is uncertain. Germline V gene data show CDR1 as SGHTA and CDR2 as FQGNSA. This CDR3 contains 14 residues. V shed 4 bases and J shed 6 bases, with 15 bases lying between them. This chain's CDR3 is CASSSTTLSDGYTF. The CDR3 region has the DNA TGTGCCAGCAGCTCAACTACTCTATCTGATGGCTACACCTTC.

This CDR3 reads CASSLSGGAIDTQYF. DNA of the CDR3: TGTGCCAGCAGCTTAAGTGGGGGGGCAATAGATACGCAGTATTTT. V gene TRBV7-9 combines with J gene TRBJ2-3; perhaps TRBD2 as D (7 bases). Germline lookup yields CDR1 SEHNR and CDR2 FQNEAQ (reference sequence). The length of the CDR3 is 15 residues. Deletions cut 2 bases from V and 5 bases from J, with 14 bases between. Combining the CDR3 with reference TRBV7-9 and TRBJ2-3 gives the whole variable domain DTGVSQNPRHKITKRGQNVTFRCDPISEHNRLYWYRQTLGQGPEFLTYFQNEAQLEKSRLLSDRFSAERPKGSFSTLEIQRTEQGDSAMYLCASSLSGGAIDTQYFGPGTRLTVL.

A few counts support this clone. The V gene is TRBV7-2, the J gene TRBJ1-1; 9 nucleotides agree with TRBD1. In germline, CDR1 is SGHTA, CDR2 FQGNSA. The CDR3 is 15 residues long. The V segment lost 5 bases and the J segment 6 bases; nucleotides outside the gene matches: 10. CDR3 loop: CASSVRPGQGAEAFF. CDR3 DNA: TGTGCCAGCAGCGTAAGACCGGGACAGGGCGCTGAAGCTTTCTTT.

The V gene is TRBV23-1, the J gene TRBJ1-1; D is possibly TRBD1 (5 bases). TRBV23-1 is reported as an ORF; its role is uncertain. CDR3 length: 12 residues. V lost 5 bases and J lost 6, with 10 bases in between. CDR3 DNA: TGCGCCAGCAGTTCAGGGTTAGCTGAAGCTTTCTTT. Translated: CASSSGLAEAFF.

This clone was counted once. The chain links TRBV5-1 to TRBJ1-2; a possible D gene is TRBD1 (6 bases). This CDR3 spans 12 amino acids. The V gene's germline CDR1 is SGHRS and CDR2 YFSETQ. V lost 3 bases to trimming and J lost 8 bases, with 11 bases between them. The CDR3 reads CASSYQDRGYTF. The CDR3 bases are TGCGCCAGCAGCTATCAAGACAGGGGCTACACCTTC.

The chain is built from TRBV18 and TRBJ2-7, with D tentatively TRBD1 or TRBD2 (5 bases each). The CDR3 is 14 amino acids. CDR1 is KGHSH and CDR2 is LQKENI in the germline V gene. V was pared by 4 bases and J by 6 bases, with 16 bases between. CDR3 sequence reads: CASSLTGQVSEQYF. Written as DNA, the CDR3 is TGTGCCAGCTCACTGACGGGGCAAGTATCCGAGCAGTACTTC.

This clone has a handful of counts. The rearrangement uses TRBV18 and TRBJ1-6; 9 bases align to TRBD1. CDR1 is KGHSH and CDR2 is LQKENI in the germline V gene. This CDR3 is 14 amino acids long. V lost 4 bases, J lost 5 bases, and 0 bases stayed unmatched. CDR3 DNA: TGTGCCAGCTCACGGGACAGGGATAATTCACCCCTCCACTTT. Protein: CASSRDRDNSPLHF.

V usage is TRBV5-1 and J usage is TRBJ2-7, with 12 positions matching TRBD1. CDR1 and CDR2 from the germline V gene are SGHRS and YFSETQ. The CDR3 runs to 15 residues. J gave up 2 bases and V 5 bases, and 5 bases lay outside the gene matches. In DNA form, the CDR3 reads TGCGCCAGCAGTACCGGGACAGGGGGCCCCTACGAGCAGTACGTC. Protein product: CASSTGTGGPYEQYV.

In its sample, this clone was seen a few times. Different DNA sequences within this sample yield the same CDR3. The chain has TRBV7-9 and TRBJ2-5; D call uncertain. This CDR3 is built from 13 residues. From germline, CDR1 is SEHNR and CDR2 FQNEAQ (reference sequence). Trimming cost V 1 base and J 5 bases, with 8 bases left between them. CDR3 coding DNA: TGTGCCAGCAGCTTAGGGTTGAGGGAGACCCAGTACTTC. Translating gives CASSLGLRETQYF.

This rearrangement joins TRBV11-1 to TRBJ2-5; no reliable D call. The CDR3 totals 14 residues. From germline, CDR1 is SGHAT and CDR2 FQDESV (reference sequence). V lost 5 bases to trimming and J lost 2 bases, with 12 bases between them. The CDR3 region is CASSLGRLQETQYF. The DNA of the CDR3 is TGTGCCAGCAGCCTTGGACGGCTACAAGAGACCCAGTACTTC.

This clone was counted between two and nine times. This rearrangement joins TRBV18 to TRBJ2-5; maybe TRBD1 (5 bases). There are 14 residues in the CDR3. The V end was cut by 3 bases, the J end by 5 bases, with 13 bases between. Germline assignment: CDR1 KGHSH and CDR2 LQKENI. In nucleotides, the CDR3 is TGTGCCAGCTCACCGTATGCGACAGAGGAGACCCAGTACTTC. Amino acids: CASSPYATEETQYF.

In its sample, this clone was seen a few times. The gene calls are TRBV25-1 and TRBJ2-5; D is undetermined. V was pared by 0 bases and J by 5 bases, with 10 bases between. This CDR3 spans 14 amino acids. Germline assignment: CDR1 MGHDK and CDR2 SYGVNS. In DNA form, the CDR3 reads TGTGCCAGCAGTGAATATTACTCCACCGAGACCCAGTACTTC. It yields the protein CASSEYYSTETQYF.

The chain recombines TRBV7-2 with TRBJ2-7, with TRBD1 matching 10 bases. The CDR3 length is 15 residues. The V and J ends lost 3 bases and 0 bases, in that order; junction bases with no gene match: 2. Germline CDR1 is SGHTA and CDR2 is FQGNSA. The CDR3 nucleotides read TGTGCCAGCAGCTTCCGGACAGGGGGCTCCTACGAGCAGTACTTC. It translates to CASSFRTGGSYEQYF.

This clone was counted only a few times. The gene calls are TRBV7-2 and TRBJ1-6; unclear D gene. Germline CDR1 SGHTA, CDR2 FQGNSA. The CDR3 runs to 14 residues. The V end lost 0 bases, the J end lost 6 bases, and 6 bases lay between the germline ends. The chain's CDR3 is CASSLAGPNSPLHF. In nucleotides, the CDR3 is TGTGCCAGCAGCTTAGCAGGGCCTAATTCACCCCTCCACTTT.

This clone was observed a handful of times. The chain carries TRBV19 and TRBJ1-4; TRBD1 matches at 8 bases. CDR3 length: 16 amino acids. V lost 6 bases to trimming and J lost 2 bases; unmatched junction nucleotides: 8. Germline CDR1 reads LNHDA; CDR2 reads SQIVND (reference sequence). The CDR3 protein is CASRRQGSSTNEKLFF. In DNA form, the CDR3 reads TGTGCCAGTAGGAGACAGGGGTCGTCGACTAATGAAAAACTGTTTTTT.

The chain recombines TRBV28 with TRBJ2-1; 9 bases are shared with TRBD1. Germline values: CDR1 MDHEN, CDR2 SYDVKM. This CDR3 has 11 amino acids. Germline trimming cut 5 bases from V and 16 bases from J; bases unmatched to any gene: 6. This CDR3 is CASSPRDRVFF. As DNA, the CDR3 is TGTGCCAGCAGTCCCCGGGACAGGGTTTTCTTC.

This clone has more than one count but fewer than ten. The chain combines TRBV11-1 with TRBJ1-1; D is uncertain. The CDR3 runs 13 residues. Germline V gives CDR1 SGHAT, CDR2 FQDESV (reference sequence). V was clipped by 3 bases and J by 7 bases, with 12 bases between them. CDR3 in amino acids: CASSLGRLREAFF. The CDR3 region has the DNA TGTGCCAGCAGCTTGGGCAGGTTACGTGAAGCTTTCTTT.

The chain is built from TRBV15 and TRBJ1-5; the D gene is possibly TRBD1 (6 bases). V was clipped by 5 bases and J by 2 bases, with 16 bases between them. Germline V lookup: CDR1 LNHNV, CDR2 YYDKDF (reference sequence). This CDR3 contains 16 residues. DNA of the CDR3: TGTGCCACCAGCTTCCACGGGACACTTGGCAATCAGCCCCAGCATTTT. Its protein is CATSFHGTLGNQPQHF.

This chain uses TRBV28 with TRBJ1-5; D unclear. This CDR3 has 13 amino acids. CDR1 is MDHEN, CDR2 SYDVKM, per germline. Trimming removed 6 bases at V and 3 bases at J, with 9 bases between. The CDR3: CASRRQLNQPQHF. CDR3 sequence (DNA): TGTGCCAGCAGGCGGCAGCTCAATCAGCCCCAGCATTTT.

The chain uses TRBV6-5 and TRBJ2-7; 8 bases are shared with TRBD1. The germline V gene has CDR1 MNHEY and CDR2 SVGAGI. The CDR3 spans 14 residues. J gave up 2 bases and V 8 bases, and 8 bases lay outside the gene matches. CDR3 sequence (DNA): TGTGCCAGCGGATTACAGGGGGGCCCCTACGAGCAGTACTTC. Its protein is CASGLQGGPYEQYF.

The rearrangement links TRBV6-5 to TRBJ1-2; D unclear. The CDR3 runs to 14 residues. Per the germline V gene, CDR1 is MNHEY and CDR2 is SVGAGI. The V end was cut by 5 bases, the J end by 4 bases, with 14 bases between. The CDR3 DNA reads TGTGCCAGCAGTAACCCAGGAGGGTTCTATGGCTACACCTTC. Amino acids: CASSNPGGFYGYTF.

The chain joins TRBV28 to TRBJ1-2, with a possible D match to TRBD1 (6 bases). CDR3 length equals 15 residues. The ends were cut back, 6 bases at V and 4 bases at J, with 18 bases in the middle. The germline V gene has CDR1 MDHEN and CDR2 SYDVKM. CDR3 in DNA: TGTGCCAGCAGCGTCACAAAGTGGACAGTCTATGGCTACACCTTC. Its translation: CASSVTKWTVYGYTF.

This clone has just a few counts. The chain has TRBV7-3 and TRBJ2-5; 10 positions agree with TRBD2. The trim removed 4 bases at V and 2 bases at J, leaving 7 bases unmatched. Germline V gene data show CDR1 as SGHTA and CDR2 as FQGTGA. The CDR3 has 16 amino acids. CDR3 sequence: CASSYGNSGGQETQYF. The CDR3 DNA sequence: TGTGCCAGCAGCTATGGGAATAGCGGGGGGCAAGAGACCCAGTACTTC.

The chain recombines TRBV27 with TRBJ2-7, with 11 nucleotides matching TRBD1. Germline V gene lookup returns CDR1 MNHEY and CDR2 SMNVEV (reference sequence). The CDR3 is 15 amino acids. V was clipped by 2 bases and J by 3 bases; unmatched bases: 3. CDR3 residues: CASSLRDRGVYEQYF. The CDR3, as DNA: TGTGCCAGCAGTTTAAGGGACAGGGGGGTCTACGAGCAGTACTTC.

The gene calls are TRBV30 and TRBJ2-7; TRBD1 or TRBD2 may be the D gene (5 bases each). The germline CDR1 and CDR2 sequences are GTSNPN and SVGIG (reference sequence). V was pared by 5 bases and J by 9 bases, with 17 bases between. The CDR3 is made up of 12 amino acids. The CDR3: CAWWASGQGQYF. DNA of the CDR3: TGTGCCTGGTGGGCTTCGGGGCAAGGGCAGTACTTC.

This clone was detected only a few times. The chain carries TRBV7-2 and TRBJ2-3; D ambiguous. This CDR3 spans 12 amino acids. From germline, CDR1 is SGHTA and CDR2 FQGNSA. Deletions cut 2 bases from V and 3 bases from J, with 3 bases between. CDR3 residues: CASSLKTDTQYF. Written as DNA, the CDR3 is TGTGCCAGCAGCTTAAAGACAGATACGCAGTATTTT.

The chain carries TRBV14 and TRBJ2-3, with D hard to call. Deletions cut 1 base from V and 13 bases from J, with 12 bases between. The CDR3 sequence is 12 residues long. Germline loops: CDR1 SGHDN, CDR2 FVKESK. Written as DNA, the CDR3 is TGTGCCAGCAGCCAAGGACCTCTAAAAAAGTATTTT. Translating gives CASSQGPLKKYF.